This T cell receptor beta chain was captured in a study of OX40 agonist ivuxolimab in advanced cancers. The wider study: Hepatocellular carcinoma, melanoma, renal cell or head and neck cancer occurred in dose-escalation patients.

Sequencing used immunoSEQ multiplex PCR; TCRdb keeps in-frame clones, though not all of them. Here the sample spans some 25,000 clones, approximately 78% being singletons. This CDR3 is 16 amino acids long. Looked up from germline, CDR1 is SGDLS and CDR2 is YYNGEE. V lost 4 bases to trimming and J lost 4 bases; unmatched junction nucleotides: 7. The clonotype was recovered from an adult with an advanced solid tumor such as melanoma, head and neck, liver or kidney cancer. Sequencing used CD4+ or CD8+ T cells sorted from blood, obtained in a trial of the OX40 agonist ivuxolimab. V is TRBV9 and J is TRBJ2-5; TRBD2 aligns across 13 bases. CDR3 bases: TGTGCCAGCAGCTATACTAGCGGGGGGGCATCAGAGACCCAGTACTTC. Amino acids: CASSYTSGGASETQYF.